This TCR beta chain was sequenced in a study of control samples from healthy donors and cancer patients. V trimming: 7 bases; J trimming: 5 bases; junction bases outside the gene matches: 7. The V gene's germline CDR1 is WNHNN and CDR2 SYGVQD (reference sequence). This CDR3 contains 14 residues. Measured with immunoSEQ multiplex PCR; TCRdb has only the in-frame clones, and not every one. Of 95,000 to 130,000 clones detected, more than 80% appear once; the ten largest clones hold about 1.1%. The sequence came from a woman aged 45-59 years with colorectal cancer. Sequencing was performed on PBMCs. The chain is built from TRBV10-1 and TRBJ2-1; 8 bases agree with TRBD2. CDR3 loop: CASTGGAHHNEQFF. The CDR3 DNA is TGCGCCAGCACGGGGGGGGCTCATCACAATGAGCAGTTCTTC.